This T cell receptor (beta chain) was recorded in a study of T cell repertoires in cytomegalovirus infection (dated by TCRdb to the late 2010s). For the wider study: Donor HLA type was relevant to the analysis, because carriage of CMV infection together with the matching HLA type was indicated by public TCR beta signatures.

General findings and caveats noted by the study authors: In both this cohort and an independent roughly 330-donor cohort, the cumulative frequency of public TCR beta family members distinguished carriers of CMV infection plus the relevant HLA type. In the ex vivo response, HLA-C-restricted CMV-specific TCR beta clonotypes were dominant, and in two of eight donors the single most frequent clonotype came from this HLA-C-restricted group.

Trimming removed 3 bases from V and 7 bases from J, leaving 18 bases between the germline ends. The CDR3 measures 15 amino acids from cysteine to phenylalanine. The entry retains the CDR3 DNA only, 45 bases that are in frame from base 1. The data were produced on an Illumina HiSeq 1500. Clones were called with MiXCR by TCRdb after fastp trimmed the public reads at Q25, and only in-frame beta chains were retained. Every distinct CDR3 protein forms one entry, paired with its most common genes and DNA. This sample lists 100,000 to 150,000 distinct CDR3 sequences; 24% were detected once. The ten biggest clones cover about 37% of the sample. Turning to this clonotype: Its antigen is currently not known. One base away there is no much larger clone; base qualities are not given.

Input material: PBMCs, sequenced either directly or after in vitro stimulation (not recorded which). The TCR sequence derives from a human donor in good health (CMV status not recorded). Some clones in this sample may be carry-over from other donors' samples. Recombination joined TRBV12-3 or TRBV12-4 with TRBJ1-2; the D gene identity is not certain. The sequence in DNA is TGTGCCAGCAGTTTTAAGGGAGCCTCGGGAGGTGGCTACACCTTC. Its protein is CASSFKGASGGGYTF.